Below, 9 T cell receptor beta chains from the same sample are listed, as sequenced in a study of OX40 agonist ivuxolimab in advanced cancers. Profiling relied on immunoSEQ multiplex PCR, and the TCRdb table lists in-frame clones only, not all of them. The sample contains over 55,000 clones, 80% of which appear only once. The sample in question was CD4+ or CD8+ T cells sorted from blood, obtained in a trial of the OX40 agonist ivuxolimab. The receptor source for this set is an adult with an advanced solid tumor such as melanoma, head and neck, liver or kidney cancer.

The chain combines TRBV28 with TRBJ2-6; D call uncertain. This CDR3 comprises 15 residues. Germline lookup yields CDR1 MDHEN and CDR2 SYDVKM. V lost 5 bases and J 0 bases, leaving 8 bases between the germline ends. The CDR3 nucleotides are TGTGCCAGCAGTCGCCAGCGCTCTGGGGCCAACGTCCTGACTTTC. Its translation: CASSRQRSGANVLTF.

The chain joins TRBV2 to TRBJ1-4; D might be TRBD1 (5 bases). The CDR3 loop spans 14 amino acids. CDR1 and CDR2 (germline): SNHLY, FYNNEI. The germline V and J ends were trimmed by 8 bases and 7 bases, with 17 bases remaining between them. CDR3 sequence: CASRIRDEGEKLFF. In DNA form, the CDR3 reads TGTGCCAGCCGCATCCGGGACGAGGGTGAAAAACTGTTTTTT.

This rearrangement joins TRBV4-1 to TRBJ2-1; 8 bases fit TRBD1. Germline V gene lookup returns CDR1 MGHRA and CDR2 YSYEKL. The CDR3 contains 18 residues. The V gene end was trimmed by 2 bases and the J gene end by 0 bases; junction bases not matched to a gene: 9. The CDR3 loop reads CASSQKGQASSSYNEQFF. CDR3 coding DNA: TGCGCCAGCAGCCAAAAGGGACAGGCTTCGAGCTCCTACAATGAGCAGTTCTTC.

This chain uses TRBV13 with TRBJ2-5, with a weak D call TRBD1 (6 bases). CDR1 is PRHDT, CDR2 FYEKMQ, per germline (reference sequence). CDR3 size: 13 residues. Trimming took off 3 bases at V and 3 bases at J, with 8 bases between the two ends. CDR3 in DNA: TGTGCCAGCAGCTTGGGGGCCGAAGAGACCCAGTACTTC. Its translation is CASSLGAEETQYF. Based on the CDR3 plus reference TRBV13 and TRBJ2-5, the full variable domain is AAGVIQSPRHLIKEKRETATLKCYPIPRHDTVYWYQQGPGQDPQFLISFYEKMQSDKGSIPDRFSAQQFSDYHSELNMSSLELGDSALYFCASSLGAEETQYFGPGTRLLVL.

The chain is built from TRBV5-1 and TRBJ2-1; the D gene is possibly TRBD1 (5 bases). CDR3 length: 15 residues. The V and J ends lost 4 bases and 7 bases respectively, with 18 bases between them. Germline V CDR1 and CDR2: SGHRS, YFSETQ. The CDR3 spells CASSLGTSGWNEQFF. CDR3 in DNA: TGCGCCAGCAGCCTTGGTACCTCAGGGTGGAATGAGCAGTTCTTC.

CDR3 protein: CASNQGGAYTDTQYF. The CDR3 DNA reads TGTGCCAGCAACCAGGGCGGGGCCTACACAGATACGCAGTATTTT. The chain has TRBV9 and TRBJ2-3, with D possibly being TRBD2 (6 bases). There are 15 residues in the CDR3. The V and J ends lost 6 bases and 2 bases respectively, with 16 bases between them. Germline V gives CDR1 SGDLS, CDR2 YYNGEE.

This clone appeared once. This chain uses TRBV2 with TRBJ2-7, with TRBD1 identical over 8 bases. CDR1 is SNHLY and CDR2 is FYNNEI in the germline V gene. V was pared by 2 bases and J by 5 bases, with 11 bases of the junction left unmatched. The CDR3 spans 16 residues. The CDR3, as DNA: TGTGCCAGCAGTGAATGGGATCCGACAGGGGAAAACGAGCAGTACGTC. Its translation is CASSEWDPTGENEQYV.

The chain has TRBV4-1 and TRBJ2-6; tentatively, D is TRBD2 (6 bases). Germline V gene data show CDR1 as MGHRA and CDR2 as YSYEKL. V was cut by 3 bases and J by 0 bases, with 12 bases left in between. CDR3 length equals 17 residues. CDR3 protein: CASSQGDFYSGANVLTF. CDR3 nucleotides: TGCGCCAGCAGCCAGGGGGACTTTTACTCTGGGGCCAACGTCCTGACTTTC.

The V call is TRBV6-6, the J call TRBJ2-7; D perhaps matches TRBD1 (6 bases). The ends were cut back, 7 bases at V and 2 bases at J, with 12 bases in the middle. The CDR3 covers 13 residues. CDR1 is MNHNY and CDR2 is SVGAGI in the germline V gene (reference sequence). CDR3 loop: CASTSGTTYEQYV. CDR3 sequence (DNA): TGTGCCAGCACATCCGGGACAACCTACGAGCAGTACGTC.